This T cell receptor beta chain was sequenced for a study of response to subunit inactivated influenza vaccine. Study-wide results and limits: Authors suggested seasonal influenza vaccinations each recruit few new T cells.

Of note for this clonotype: The target antigen is unknown.

TCRdb ran MiXCR on the RT-PCR reads and lists one entry per CDR3 protein. The sample holds 200,000 to 300,000 distinct CDR3 sequences, less than 15% seen once. This sequence originates from a middle-aged man who received an inactivated influenza vaccine. Sequencing used non-naive T cells sorted from PBMCs, obtained 14 days before vaccination.

The CDR3 DNA reads TGTGCCAGCAGCCCCATCGAGAGGGGTGGTGAGCAGTTCTTC. This translates into CASSPIERGGEQFF. The chain joins TRBV7-9 to TRBJ2-1; D tentatively reads TRBD1 or TRBD2 (5 bases each). CDR1 SEHNR and CDR2 FQNEAQ come from the germline V gene (reference sequence). The CDR3 is 14 residues long. V lost 5 bases to trimming and J lost 9 bases, with 17 bases between them.